These T cell receptor beta chains were read from a single sample in a study of blood T cell repertoires in COVID-19. Data came from immunoSEQ multiplex PCR; TCRdb stores just in-frame clones and leaves some out. Altogether 70,000 to 90,000 clones are present, roughly 89% being singletons, with the ten largest covering roughly 1%. The sequenced sample consisted of PBMCs or T cells enriched from blood (not recorded which). The receptor set was obtained from a woman in her forties or fifties with acute COVID-19. Each CDR3 is given with its conserved first and last residue. A D gene is named only where the DNA matches it firmly. Size is omitted from some rows. Given values are once, few, many or a class for expanded clones.

j_call	d_call	clone_size	v_call	cdr3_aa	cdr3_nt
TRBJ2-3	-	once	TRBV6-2/TRBV6-3	CASSEEGTQYF	TGTGCCAGCAGTGAGGAGGGCACGCAGTATTTT
TRBJ1-2	TRBD1	-	TRBV2	CASRDRGSGSSGYTF	TGTGCCAGCAGGGACAGGGGGTCGGGGTCGAGCGGCTACACCTTC
TRBJ1-2	-	-	TRBV19	CASSIVYRAGDGYTF	TGTGCCAGTAGTATTGTTTATCGGGCAGGGGATGGCTACACCTTC
TRBJ1-2	-	once	TRBV6-5	CASTLEGWEAGYTF	TGTGCCAGCACCCTAGAGGGGTGGGAGGCTGGCTACACCTTC
TRBJ2-1	-	few	TRBV19	CASSILPGGSSYNEQFF	TGTGCCAGTAGTATTCTTCCAGGGGGGAGCTCCTACAATGAGCAGTTCTTC
TRBJ2-2	TRBD2	-	TRBV6-5	CASKREGPTGELFF	TGTGCCAGTAAGCGGGAGGGCCCGACCGGGGAGCTGTTTTTT
TRBJ2-6	TRBD1	-	TRBV2	CASSAGTGGPSGANVLTF	TGTGCCAGCAGTGCCGGGACAGGGGGTCCCTCTGGGGCCAACGTCCTGACTTTC
TRBJ1-2	-	-	TRBV21-1	CASSLTGGQGADYYGYTF	TGTGCCAGCAGCCTTACGGGTGGACAGGGGGCAGACTACTATGGCTACACCTTC
TRBJ2-6	TRBD2	-	TRBV5-1	CASSPGLAGGSSGANVLTF	TGCGCCAGCAGCCCGGGACTAGCGGGAGGGAGCTCTGGGGCCAACGTCCTGACTTTC
TRBJ2-2	TRBD2	once	TRBV3-1/TRBV3-2	CASSPSGRATGELFF	TGTGCCAGCAGCCCTAGCGGGAGGGCGACCGGGGAGCTGTTTTTT
TRBJ2-7	TRBD2	-	TRBV20-1	CSASYQRESYEQYF	TGCAGTGCTAGTTACCAGCGGGAATCCTACGAGCAGTACTTC
TRBJ1-3	-	-	TRBV29-1	CSGRGGRESGNTIYF	TGCAGCGGTAGGGGAGGGAGGGAATCTGGAAACACCATATATTTT
TRBJ1-2	TRBD1	-	TRBV28	CASRATGTGEWGYTF	TGTGCCAGCAGAGCAACCGGGACAGGGGAATGGGGCTACACCTTC
TRBJ1-6	-	-	TRBV4-2	CASSHASGGSGNSPLHF	TGTGCCAGCAGCCATGCTTCTGGAGGCAGCGGAAATTCACCCCTCCACTTT
TRBJ2-3	TRBD2	-	TRBV7-3	CASSLTARTSGSTDTQYF	TGTGCCAGCAGCTTAACGGCGAGGACTAGCGGATCCACAGATACGCAGTATTTT
TRBJ2-7	-	-	TRBV18	CASSRETGQGLYEQYF	TGTGCCAGCTCACGAGAGACAGGTCAGGGCCTCTACGAGCAGTACTTC
TRBJ2-1	TRBD2	once	TRBV6-5	CASSYGTSATEQFF	TGTGCCAGCAGTTACGGGACTAGCGCCACTGAGCAGTTCTTC
TRBJ1-1	-	-	TRBV7-9	CASSVDADRGFF	TGTGCCAGCAGCGTCGACGCAGACCGGGGTTTCTTT
TRBJ1-3	-	-	TRBV5-5	CASSPPAGSGNTIYF	TGTGCCAGCAGCCCCCCCGCCGGCTCTGGAAACACCATATATTTT
TRBJ1-2	TRBD1	-	TRBV10-2	CASSEVRTGLFGYTF	TGCGCCAGCAGTGAAGTGAGGACAGGGCTTTTTGGCTACACCTTC
TRBJ2-7	-	-	TRBV3-1/TRBV3-2	CASSPREDFFYEQYF	TGTGCCAGCAGCCCACGGGAAGACTTCTTCTACGAGCAGTACTTC
TRBJ2-7	TRBD2	few	TRBV7-2	CASSVGTSGNLYEQYF	TGTGCCAGCAGCGTAGGGACTAGCGGGAATCTCTACGAGCAGTACTTC
TRBJ1-4	TRBD1	-	TRBV5-1	CASSTTGGDEKLFF	TGCGCCAGCAGCACGACAGGGGGAGATGAAAAACTGTTTTTT
TRBJ2-1	TRBD1	-	TRBV5-1	CASSWDRSYNEQFF	TGCGCCAGCAGCTGGGACAGATCCTACAATGAGCAGTTCTTC
TRBJ1-5	-	-	TRBV7-8	CASSLGGQSNQPQHF	TGTGCCAGCAGCTTAGGCGGACAGAGCAATCAGCCCCAGCATTTT
TRBJ1-4	TRBD1	-	TRBV12-3/TRBV12-4	CASRQGGEKLFF	TGTGCCAGCAGACAGGGGGGTGAAAAACTGTTTTTT
TRBJ2-7	TRBD2	-	TRBV5-6	CASSVRTSGSSYEQYF	TGTGCCAGCAGCGTAAGGACTAGCGGGAGCTCCTACGAGCAGTACTTC
TRBJ2-3	TRBD2	-	TRBV5-1	CASSLVTSGYTDTQYF	TGCGCCAGCAGCTTGGTGACTAGCGGATACACAGATACGCAGTATTTT
TRBJ2-3	TRBD2	-	TRBV4-1	CASSQEASSGILNTQYF	TGCGCCAGCAGCCAAGAGGCGTCTAGCGGCATTCTTAATACGCAGTATTTT
TRBJ1-1	TRBD1	-	TRBV6-5	CASSRDRDVTEAFF	TGTGCCAGCAGCCGGGACAGGGATGTTACTGAAGCTTTCTTT
TRBJ1-5	-	-	TRBV2	CASNTQGWGNQPQHF	TGTGCCAGCAACACACAGGGATGGGGCAATCAGCCCCAGCATTTT
TRBJ2-7	TRBD1	-	TRBV5-1	CASSSLTQGAGYEQYF	TGCGCCAGCAGCTCACTTACACAGGGGGCTGGCTACGAGCAGTACTTC
TRBJ1-1	-	-	TRBV5-4	CASSLAGTRWGAFF	TGTGCCAGCAGCTTGGCCGGGACAAGGTGGGGAGCTTTCTTT
TRBJ2-5	TRBD1	-	TRBV27	CASSFRQGVGETQYF	TGTGCCAGCAGTTTCCGACAGGGGGTTGGAGAGACCCAGTACTTC
TRBJ2-1	-	-	TRBV6-5	CASSLRSSADEQFF	TGTGCCAGCAGTCTTCGGAGTAGCGCTGATGAGCAGTTCTTC
TRBJ2-1	TRBD2	-	TRBV11-3	CASSPSGDYNEQFF	TGTGCCAGCAGCCCAAGCGGGGACTACAATGAGCAGTTCTTC
TRBJ2-1	-	-	TRBV7-3	CASSSQGYEQFF	TGTGCCAGCAGCTCTCAGGGATATGAGCAGTTCTTC
TRBJ2-5	-	-	TRBV2	CASSESVQTQYF	TGTGCCAGCAGTGAGAGTGTTCAGACCCAGTACTTC
TRBJ2-2	-	-	TRBV18	CASSPPLRQANTGELFF	TGTGCCAGCTCACCACCGTTGCGACAGGCGAACACCGGGGAGCTGTTTTTT
TRBJ1-1	TRBD1	-	TRBV9	CASSVGGGTTEAFF	TGTGCCAGCAGCGTAGGAGGGGGCACCACTGAAGCTTTCTTT
TRBJ1-2	TRBD1	-	TRBV18	CASSRGTGVLDGYTF	TGTGCCAGCTCACGGGGGACAGGTGTCTTGGATGGCTACACCTTC
TRBJ2-1	TRBD1	-	TRBV6-2/TRBV6-3	CASSYRPRYTGTALNEQFF	TGTGCCAGCAGTTACAGGCCAAGGTACACCGGGACAGCGTTAAATGAGCAGTTCTTC
TRBJ2-2	TRBD1	-	TRBV24-1	CATSAQGQGRRELFF	TGTGCCACCAGTGCCCAGGGACAGGGTAGGAGGGAGCTGTTTTTT
TRBJ1-3	-	-	TRBV6-2/TRBV6-3	CASSYPGQSDTIYF	TGTGCCAGCAGTTACCCAGGACAGTCGGACACCATATATTTT
TRBJ1-6	-	few	TRBV5-6	CASSLSLTDYNSPLHF	TGTGCCAGCAGCTTGTCACTGACTGACTATAATTCACCCCTCCACTTT
TRBJ1-2	TRBD1	-	TRBV28	CASRISQGGYGYTF	TGTGCCAGCAGAATCTCACAGGGGGGCTATGGCTACACCTTC
TRBJ2-4	TRBD1	-	TRBV9	CASSAQGGKNIQYF	TGTGCCAGCAGCGCACAGGGGGGCAAAAACATTCAGTACTTC
TRBJ1-3	-	-	TRBV3-1/TRBV3-2	CASSPHQGRPGNTIYF	TGTGCCAGCAGCCCCCATCAGGGCAGGCCTGGAAACACCATATATTTT
TRBJ2-1	-	-	TRBV19	CASSTTGGRGEFF	TGTGCCAGTAGTACGACTGGGGGCAGGGGTGAGTTCTTC
TRBJ2-5	TRBD1	once	TRBV30	CAWKGQGAGETQYF	TGTGCCTGGAAAGGACAGGGGGCAGGAGAGACCCAGTACTTC
TRBJ2-5	TRBD2	-	TRBV6-5	CASSYSSGRETQYF	TGTGCCAGCAGTTACTCTAGCGGGAGGGAGACCCAGTACTTC
TRBJ2-3	-	-	TRBV25-1	CASSEPWDTYTDTQYF	TGTGCCAGCAGTGAACCCTGGGACACATACACAGATACGCAGTATTTT
TRBJ2-2	-	-	TRBV10-3	CAISRTPAGELFF	TGTGCCATCAGCCGGACTCCTGCCGGGGAGCTGTTTTTT
TRBJ1-1	TRBD1	-	TRBV29-1	CSAEKLTGDGEAFF	TGCAGCGCCGAAAAACTAACAGGGGATGGAGAAGCTTTCTTT
TRBJ2-7	-	-	TRBV3-1/TRBV3-2	CASSQVEGAYEQYF	TGTGCCAGCAGCCAAGTCGAGGGAGCTTACGAGCAGTACTTC
TRBJ1-1	-	-	TRBV29-1	CSIRGRAGATEAFF	TGCAGCATCCGGGGGAGGGCAGGGGCCACTGAAGCTTTCTTT
TRBJ1-2	-	-	TRBV30	CAWSEGINYGYTF	TGTGCCTGGAGTGAGGGGATTAACTATGGCTACACCTTC
TRBJ1-1	-	-	TRBV7-6	CASSLERGGMNTEAFF	TGTGCCAGCAGCTTAGAAAGGGGTGGAATGAACACTGAAGCTTTCTTT
TRBJ2-7	TRBD2	few	TRBV18	CASSLAGGPYEQYF	TGTGCCAGCTCACTCGCGGGAGGGCCATACGAGCAGTACTTC